This T cell receptor beta chain was documented in a study of beta chain features in type 1 diabetes. Study-level information: The patients were much like the healthy donors in age, gender and cell yields.

By way of CD45RO/CCR7/CD25/CD127/CD95/CD27, the CD4+ regulatory, stem cell-like memory, central memory and naive cells were sorted. Study results and caveats: Still unanswered here is whether HLA type influences TCRB rearrangement. There were fewer insertions and more deletions at the VDJ junctions of type 1 diabetes patients. TCRB CDR3 length was moderately but significantly reduced in all four CD4+ subsets of Type 1 diabetes patients.

Every isolated RNA sample was fully reverse transcribed, so sequencing captured expressed TCRB transcripts. The repertoire was sequenced with immunoSEQ multiplex PCR; TCRdb's copy has only in-frame clones and lacks some. The table lists hundreds of thousands of clones, roughly 12% of them singletons. About this clone itself: Antigen unknown.

The germline gives CDR1 MNHNY, CDR2 SVGAGI (reference sequence). The CDR3 totals 11 residues. The V gene lost 2 bases and the J gene lost 14 bases, with 7 bases spanning the gap. The chain recombines TRBV6-6 with TRBJ1-6; no definite D call. The receptor comes from a man between 18 and 35 years old with type 1 diabetes. Sequenced input: naive CD4+ T cells from blood. The CDR3 is CASSYDWALHF. The CDR3 DNA reads TGTGCCAGCAGTTACGATTGGGCCCTCCACTTT.